This T cell receptor (beta chain) was identified during a study of glioma-infiltrating T cells after dendritic cell vaccination. For the study at large: Dendritic cell vaccine was injected intradermally three times, biweekly.

Study conclusions and caveats: The cohort had few patients with full blood and tumor sets.

Germline values: CDR1 GTSNPN, CDR2 SVGIG (reference sequence). V was pared by 5 bases and J by 7 bases, with 2 bases of the junction left unmatched. The CDR3 is made up of 13 amino acids. In the case of this clone: Its antigen is unidentified.

Amplification used 60 V beta primers and 13 J beta primers. This table comes from immunoSEQ multiplex PCR, and its TCRdb copy is limited to in-frame clones, with some not included. The sample has about 94,000 clones, roughly 80% seen once. Time point specified: after dendritic cell vaccination, including at tumor progression/relapse. Blood PBMC samples: pre-vaccination, two weeks post third vaccination, and at tumor progression. The sequences come from blood, collected after dendritic cell vaccination. This chain links TRBV30 with TRBJ2-1; 13 nucleotides line up with TRBD2. The sequence was collected from a human donor with glioblastoma. As DNA, the CDR3 is TGTGCCTGGGCGGGACTAGCGGGAAATGAGCAGTTCTTC. The encoded protein is CAWAGLAGNEQFF.